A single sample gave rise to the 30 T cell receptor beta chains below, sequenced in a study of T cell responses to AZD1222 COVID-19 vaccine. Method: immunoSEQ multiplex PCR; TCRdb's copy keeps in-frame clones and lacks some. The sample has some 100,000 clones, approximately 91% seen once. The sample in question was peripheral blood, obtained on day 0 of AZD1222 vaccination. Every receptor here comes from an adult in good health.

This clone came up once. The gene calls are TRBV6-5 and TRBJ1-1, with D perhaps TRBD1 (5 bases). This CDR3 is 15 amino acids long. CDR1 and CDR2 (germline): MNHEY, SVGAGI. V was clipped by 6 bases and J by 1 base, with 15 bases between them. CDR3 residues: CASSSLGGENTEAFF. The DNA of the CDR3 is TGTGCCAGCAGCTCTTTAGGAGGGGAGAACACTGAAGCTTTCTTT.

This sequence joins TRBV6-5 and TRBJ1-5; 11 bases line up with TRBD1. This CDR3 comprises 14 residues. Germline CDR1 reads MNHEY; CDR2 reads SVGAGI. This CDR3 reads CGLRSDRGRQPQHF. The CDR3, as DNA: TGTGGGCTCAGATCGGACAGGGGGCGTCAGCCCCAGCATTTT.

The chain's CDR3 is CASSYYWGTGANVLTF. In DNA form, the CDR3 reads TGTGCCAGCAGCTACTACTGGGGGACGGGGGCCAACGTCCTGACTTTC. The rearrangement links TRBV7-9 to TRBJ2-6; either TRBD1 or TRBD2 may fit D (5 bases each). From germline, CDR1 is SEHNR and CDR2 FQNEAQ (reference sequence). The CDR3 loop spans 16 amino acids. Trimming took off 4 bases at V and 4 bases at J, with 14 bases between the two ends. Using reference TRBV7-9 and TRBJ2-6 for the parts outside the CDR3, the full variable domain is DTGVSQNPRHKITKRGQNVTFRCDPISEHNRLYWYRQTLGQGPEFLTYFQNEAQLEKSRLLSDRFSAERPKGSFSTLEIQRTEQGDSAMYLCASSYYWGTGANVLTFGAGSRLTVL.

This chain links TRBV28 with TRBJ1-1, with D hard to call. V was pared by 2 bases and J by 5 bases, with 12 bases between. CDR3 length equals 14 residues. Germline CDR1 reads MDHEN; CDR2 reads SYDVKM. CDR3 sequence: CASSLTAGRTEAFF. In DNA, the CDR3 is TGTGCCAGCAGTTTAACAGCGGGGAGGACTGAAGCTTTCTTT.

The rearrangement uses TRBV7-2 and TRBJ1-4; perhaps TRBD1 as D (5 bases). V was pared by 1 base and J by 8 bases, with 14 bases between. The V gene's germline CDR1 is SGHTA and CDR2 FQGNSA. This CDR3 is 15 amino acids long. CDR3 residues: CASSLDGGWWEKLFF. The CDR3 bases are TGTGCCAGCAGCTTAGATGGGGGTTGGTGGGAAAAACTGTTTTTT.

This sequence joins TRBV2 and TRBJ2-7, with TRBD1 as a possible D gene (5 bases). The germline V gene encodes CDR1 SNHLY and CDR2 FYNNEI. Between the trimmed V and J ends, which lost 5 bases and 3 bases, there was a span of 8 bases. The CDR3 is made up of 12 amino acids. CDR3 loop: CASSFDSYEQYF. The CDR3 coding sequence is TGTGCCAGCAGTTTTGACAGCTACGAGCAGTACTTC. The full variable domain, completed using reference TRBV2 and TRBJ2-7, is EPEVTQTPSHQVTQMGQEVILRCVPISNHLYFYWYRQILGQKVEFLVSFYNNEISEKSEIFDDQFSVERPDGSNFTLKIRSTKLEDSAMYFCASSFDSYEQYFGPGTRLTVT.

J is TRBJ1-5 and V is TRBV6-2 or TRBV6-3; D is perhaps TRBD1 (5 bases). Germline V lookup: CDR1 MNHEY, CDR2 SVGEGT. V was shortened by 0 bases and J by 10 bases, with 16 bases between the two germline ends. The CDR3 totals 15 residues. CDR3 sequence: CASSYSAGRVGPQHF. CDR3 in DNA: TGTGCCAGCAGTTACTCGGCAGGGCGCGTCGGCCCCCAGCATTTT.

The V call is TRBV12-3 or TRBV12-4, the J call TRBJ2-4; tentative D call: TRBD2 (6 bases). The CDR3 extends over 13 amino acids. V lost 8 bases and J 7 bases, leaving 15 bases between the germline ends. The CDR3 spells CASSARDFNIQYF. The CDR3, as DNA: TGTGCCAGCTCGGCGCGGGACTTTAACATTCAGTACTTC.

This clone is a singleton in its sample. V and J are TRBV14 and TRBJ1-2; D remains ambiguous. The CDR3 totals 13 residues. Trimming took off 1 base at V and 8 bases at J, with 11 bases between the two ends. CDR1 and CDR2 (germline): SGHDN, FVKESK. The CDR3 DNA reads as TGTGCCAGCAGCCAAGCAGTCCTTGGGGGCTACACCTTC. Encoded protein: CASSQAVLGGYTF.

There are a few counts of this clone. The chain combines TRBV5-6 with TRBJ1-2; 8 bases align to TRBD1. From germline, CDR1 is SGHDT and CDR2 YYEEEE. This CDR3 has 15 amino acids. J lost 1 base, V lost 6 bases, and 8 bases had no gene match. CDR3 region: CASTYQGANNYGYTF. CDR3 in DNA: TGTGCCAGCACCTACCAGGGGGCAAATAACTATGGCTACACCTTC.

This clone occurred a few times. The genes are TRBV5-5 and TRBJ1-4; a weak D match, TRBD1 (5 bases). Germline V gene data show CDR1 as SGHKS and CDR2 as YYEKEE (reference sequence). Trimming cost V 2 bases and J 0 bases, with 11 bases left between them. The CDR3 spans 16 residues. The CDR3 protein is CASSFHPGATNEKLFF. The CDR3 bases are TGTGCCAGCAGCTTCCACCCGGGGGCAACTAATGAAAAACTGTTTTTT.

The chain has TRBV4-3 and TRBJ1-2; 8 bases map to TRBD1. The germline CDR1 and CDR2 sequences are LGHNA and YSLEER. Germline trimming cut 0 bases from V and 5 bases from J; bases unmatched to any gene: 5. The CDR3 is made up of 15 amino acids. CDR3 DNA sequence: TGCGCCAGCAGCCAAGATGACAGGGGACTTTATGGCTACACCTTC. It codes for CASSQDDRGLYGYTF.

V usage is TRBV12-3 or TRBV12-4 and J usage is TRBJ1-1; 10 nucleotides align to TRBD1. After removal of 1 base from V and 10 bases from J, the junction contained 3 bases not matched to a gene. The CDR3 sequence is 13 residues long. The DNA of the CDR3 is TGTGCCAGCAGTTTAGTTGACAGGGGGCGAGCTTTCTTT. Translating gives CASSLVDRGRAFF.

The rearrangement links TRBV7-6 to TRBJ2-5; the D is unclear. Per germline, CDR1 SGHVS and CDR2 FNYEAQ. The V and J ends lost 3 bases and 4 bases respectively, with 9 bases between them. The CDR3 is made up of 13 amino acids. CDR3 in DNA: TGTGCCAGCAGCTTGCCCCTGGGAGAGACCCAGTACTTC. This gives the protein CASSLPLGETQYF.

Here the CDR3 DNA reads TGTGCCAGTAGTATAGATTGGAGTGAAGCTTTCTTT. Protein: CASSIDWSEAFF. J is TRBJ1-1 and V is TRBV19; D is uncertain. The length of the CDR3 is 12 residues. Germline-derived CDR1 and CDR2 are LNHDA and SQIVND (reference sequence). V was clipped by 0 bases and J by 7 bases, with 6 bases between them.

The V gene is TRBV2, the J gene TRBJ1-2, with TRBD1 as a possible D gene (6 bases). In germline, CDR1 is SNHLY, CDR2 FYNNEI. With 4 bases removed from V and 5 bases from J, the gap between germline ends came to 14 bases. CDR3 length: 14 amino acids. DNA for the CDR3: TGTGCCAGCAGTGGGATGAGGGGGGGGTATGGCTACACCTTC. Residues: CASSGMRGGYGYTF.

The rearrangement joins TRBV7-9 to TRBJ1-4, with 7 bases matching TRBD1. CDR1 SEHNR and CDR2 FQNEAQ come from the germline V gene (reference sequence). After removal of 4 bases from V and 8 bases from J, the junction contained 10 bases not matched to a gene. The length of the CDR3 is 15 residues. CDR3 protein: CASSSTGAGKEKLFF. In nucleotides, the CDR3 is TGTGCCAGCAGCTCCACAGGGGCTGGCAAAGAAAAACTGTTTTTT.

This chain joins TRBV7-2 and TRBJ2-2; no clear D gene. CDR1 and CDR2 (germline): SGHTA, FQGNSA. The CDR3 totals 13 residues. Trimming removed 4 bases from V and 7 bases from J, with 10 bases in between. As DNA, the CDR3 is TGTGCCAGCAGCTCCAACCGAGGCGGGGAGCTGTTTTTT. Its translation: CASSSNRGGELFF.

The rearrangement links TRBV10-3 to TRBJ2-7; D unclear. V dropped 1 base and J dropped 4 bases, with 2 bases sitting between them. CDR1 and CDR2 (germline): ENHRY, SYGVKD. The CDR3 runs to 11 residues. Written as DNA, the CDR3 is TGTGCCATCAGTGAGTGGTACGAGCAGTACTTC. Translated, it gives CAISEWYEQYF.

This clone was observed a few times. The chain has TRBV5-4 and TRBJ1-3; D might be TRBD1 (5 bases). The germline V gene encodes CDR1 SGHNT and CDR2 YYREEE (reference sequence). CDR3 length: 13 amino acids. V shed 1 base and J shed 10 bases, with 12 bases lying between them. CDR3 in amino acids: CASSLWQGETIYF. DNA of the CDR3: TGTGCCAGCAGCTTGTGGCAGGGTGAAACCATATATTTT.

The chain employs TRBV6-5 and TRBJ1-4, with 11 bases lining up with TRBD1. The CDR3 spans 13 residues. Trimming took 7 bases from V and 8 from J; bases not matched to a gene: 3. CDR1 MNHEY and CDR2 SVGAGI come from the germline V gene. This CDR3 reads CASNRDRGEKLFF. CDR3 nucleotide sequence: TGTGCCAGCAACCGGGACAGGGGGGAAAAACTGTTTTTT.

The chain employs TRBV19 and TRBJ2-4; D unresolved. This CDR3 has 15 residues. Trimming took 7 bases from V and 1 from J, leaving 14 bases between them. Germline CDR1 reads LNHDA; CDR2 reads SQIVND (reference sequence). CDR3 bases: TGTGCCAGTACCCTAACCTGGCACGCCAAAAACATTCAGTACTTC. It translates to CASTLTWHAKNIQYF.

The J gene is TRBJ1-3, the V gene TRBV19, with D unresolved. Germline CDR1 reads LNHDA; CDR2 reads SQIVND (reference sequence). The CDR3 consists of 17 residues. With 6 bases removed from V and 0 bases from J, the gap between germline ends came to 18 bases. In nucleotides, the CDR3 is TGTGCCAGTAGGAGACTCGGACCCTCGAACTCTGGAAACACCATATATTTT. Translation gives CASRRLGPSNSGNTIYF.

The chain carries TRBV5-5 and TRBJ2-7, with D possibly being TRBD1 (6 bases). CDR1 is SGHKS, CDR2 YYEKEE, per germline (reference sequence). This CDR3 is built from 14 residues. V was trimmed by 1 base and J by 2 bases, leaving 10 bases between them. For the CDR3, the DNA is TGTGCCAGCAGCTTGCACGGACAGACCTACGAGCAGTACTTC. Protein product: CASSLHGQTYEQYF.

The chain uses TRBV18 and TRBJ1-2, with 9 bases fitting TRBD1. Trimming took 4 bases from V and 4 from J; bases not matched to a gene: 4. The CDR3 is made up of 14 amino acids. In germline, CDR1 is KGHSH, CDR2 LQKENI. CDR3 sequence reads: CASSLDRGTYGYTF. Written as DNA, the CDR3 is TGTGCCAGCTCACTAGACAGGGGGACCTATGGCTACACCTTC.

Written as DNA, the CDR3 is TGTGCCAGCAGTTTGGGAGCTTATGGCTACACCTTC. Translation: CASSLGAYGYTF. The chain recombines TRBV12-3 or TRBV12-4 with TRBJ1-2; D not certain. CDR3 length: 12 amino acids. V gave up 3 bases and J gave up 5 bases, with 7 bases separating them.

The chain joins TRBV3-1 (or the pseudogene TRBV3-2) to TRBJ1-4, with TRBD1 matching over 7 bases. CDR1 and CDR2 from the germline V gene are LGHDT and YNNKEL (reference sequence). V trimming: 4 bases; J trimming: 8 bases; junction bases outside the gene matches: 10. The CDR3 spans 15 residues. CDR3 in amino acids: CASSRLPDRDEKLFF. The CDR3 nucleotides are TGTGCCAGCAGCCGCCTTCCCGACAGGGACGAAAAACTGTTTTTT.

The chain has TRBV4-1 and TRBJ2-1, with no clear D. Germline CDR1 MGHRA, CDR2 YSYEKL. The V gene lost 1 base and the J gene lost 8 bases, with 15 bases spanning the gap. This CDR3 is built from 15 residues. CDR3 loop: CASSQGLEVWDEQFF. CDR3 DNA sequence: TGCGCCAGCAGCCAAGGCTTAGAAGTTTGGGATGAGCAGTTCTTC.

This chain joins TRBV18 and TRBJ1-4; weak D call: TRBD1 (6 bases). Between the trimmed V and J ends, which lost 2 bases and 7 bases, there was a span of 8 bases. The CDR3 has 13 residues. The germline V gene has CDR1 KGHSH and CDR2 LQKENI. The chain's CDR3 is CASSPAGAEKLFF. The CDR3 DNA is TGTGCCAGCTCACCAGCGGGGGCTGAAAAACTGTTTTTT.

In DNA, the CDR3 is TGCGCCAGCAGCCAAGACAGGCGGGGTCAGCCCCAGCATTTT. This translates into CASSQDRRGQPQHF. The chain joins TRBV4-3 to TRBJ1-5; D remains ambiguous. CDR3 size: 14 residues. Germline V gene lookup returns CDR1 LGHNA and CDR2 YSLEER. The V end was cut by 0 bases, the J end by 6 bases, with 9 bases between.